The clone carrying this T cell receptor beta chain is deemed medium-sized. Its antigen is as yet unknown. The sample belongs to a study of T-cell reconstitution after alpha-beta-depleted transplantation in children. Study outcomes and limitations: Certain patients had high TCRbeta diversity at day 60, and it came from recipient T cells and thymic progenitors that survived.

The germline V gene encodes CDR1 SEHNR and CDR2 FQNEAQ (reference sequence). The CDR3 covers 12 residues. V lost 10 bases and J 1 base, leaving 10 bases between the germline ends. It was with unique molecular identifiers that the TCRbeta library was prepared. TCRdb analysed the PCR reads with MiXCR anew, one entry per CDR3 protein. The table lists about 5,000 distinct CDR3 sequences, about 7% of them singletons. The sequence was obtained from a boy younger than two who had a stem cell transplant for SCID, so the T cells may come from the graft donor. The sample in question was PBMCs, mostly from graft donor cells, obtained 60 days after TCRalphabeta/CD19-depleted stem cell transplant. The gene calls are TRBV7-9 and TRBJ1-1, with D unresolved. CDR3 sequence: CAIEDWNTEAFF. The CDR3 DNA sequence: TGTGCCATAGAAGACTGGAACACTGAAGCTTTCTTT.